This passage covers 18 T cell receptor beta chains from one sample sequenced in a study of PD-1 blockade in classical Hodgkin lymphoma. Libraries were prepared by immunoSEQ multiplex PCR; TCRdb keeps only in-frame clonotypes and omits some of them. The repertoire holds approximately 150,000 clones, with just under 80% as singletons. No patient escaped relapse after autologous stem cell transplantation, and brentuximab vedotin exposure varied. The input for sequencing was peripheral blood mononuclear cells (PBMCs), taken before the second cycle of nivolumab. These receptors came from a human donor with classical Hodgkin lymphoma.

CDR3 nucleotide sequence: TGTGCCAGCAGCACCGCAGGGCTCAGCTATGGCTACACCTTC. Translating gives CASSTAGLSYGYTF. This sequence joins TRBV9 and TRBJ1-2; maybe TRBD1 (5 bases). Germline V lookup: CDR1 SGDLS, CDR2 YYNGEE. Trimming took 4 bases from V and 4 from J, leaving 14 bases between them. This CDR3 comprises 14 residues.

CDR3 protein: CASSSTAGTPYEQYF. CDR3 coding DNA: TGTGCCAGCAGTTCAACCGCCGGGACACCCTACGAGCAGTACTTC. This rearrangement joins TRBV6-5 to TRBJ2-5; a possible D gene is TRBD1 (6 bases). Matching the DNA end better, TRBJ2-7 makes the J call doubtful. The V gene's germline CDR1 is MNHEY and CDR2 SVGAGI. This CDR3 is built from 15 residues.

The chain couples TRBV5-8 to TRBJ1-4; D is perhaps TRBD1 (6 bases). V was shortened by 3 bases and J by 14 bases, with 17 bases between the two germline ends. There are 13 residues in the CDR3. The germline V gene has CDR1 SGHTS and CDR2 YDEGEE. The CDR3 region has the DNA TGTGCCAGCAGCTCAACAGGGTACGAAAGCCTGTTTTTT. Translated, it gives CASSSTGYESLFF. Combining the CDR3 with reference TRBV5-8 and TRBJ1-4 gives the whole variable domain EAGVTQSPTHLIKTRGQQATLRCSPISGHTSVYWYQQALGLGLQFLLWYDEGEERNRGNFPPRFSGRQFPNYSSELNVNALELEDSALYLCASSSTGYESLFFGSGTQLSVL.

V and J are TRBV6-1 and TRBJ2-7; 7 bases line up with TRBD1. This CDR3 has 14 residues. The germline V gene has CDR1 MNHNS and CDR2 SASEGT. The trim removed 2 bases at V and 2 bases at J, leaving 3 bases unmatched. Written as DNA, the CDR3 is TGTGCCAGCAGTGAAAGGACAGGAACCTACGAGCAGTACTTC. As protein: CASSERTGTYEQYF.

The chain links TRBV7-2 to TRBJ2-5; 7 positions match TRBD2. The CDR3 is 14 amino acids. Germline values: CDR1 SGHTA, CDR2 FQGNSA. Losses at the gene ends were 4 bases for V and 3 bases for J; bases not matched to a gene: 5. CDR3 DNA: TGTGCCAGCAGCTCCGGGACTATGGAAGAGACCCAGTACTTC. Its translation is CASSSGTMEETQYF.

The DNA for the CDR3 is TGTGCCAGCAGTTCGGGACCACGTTCCTACAATGAGCAGTTCTTC. Protein: CASSSGPRSYNEQFF. The chain recombines TRBV6-5 with TRBJ2-1; D possibly matches TRBD1 or TRBD2 (5 bases each). Trimming took 4 bases from V and 1 from J, leaving 11 bases between them. Germline assignment: CDR1 MNHEY and CDR2 SVGAGI. There are 15 residues in the CDR3.

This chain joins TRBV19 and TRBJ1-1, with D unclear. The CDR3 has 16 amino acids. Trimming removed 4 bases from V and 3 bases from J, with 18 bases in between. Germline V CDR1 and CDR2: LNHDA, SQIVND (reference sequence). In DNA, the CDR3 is TGTGCCAGTAGTAAATCTCCCTTTATCTCGGACACTGAAGCTTTCTTT. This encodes CASSKSPFISDTEAFF.

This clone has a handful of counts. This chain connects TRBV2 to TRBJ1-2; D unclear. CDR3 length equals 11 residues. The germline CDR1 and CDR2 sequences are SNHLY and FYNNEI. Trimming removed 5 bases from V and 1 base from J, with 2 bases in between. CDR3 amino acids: CASSYNYGYTF. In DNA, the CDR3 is TGTGCCAGCAGTTATAACTATGGCTACACCTTC.

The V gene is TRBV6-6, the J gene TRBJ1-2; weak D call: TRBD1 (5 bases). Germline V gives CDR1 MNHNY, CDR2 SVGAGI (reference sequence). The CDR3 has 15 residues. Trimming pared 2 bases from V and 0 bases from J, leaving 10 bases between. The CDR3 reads CASSYARGSNYGYTF. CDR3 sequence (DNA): TGTGCCAGCAGTTACGCCCGGGGCTCTAACTATGGCTACACCTTC.

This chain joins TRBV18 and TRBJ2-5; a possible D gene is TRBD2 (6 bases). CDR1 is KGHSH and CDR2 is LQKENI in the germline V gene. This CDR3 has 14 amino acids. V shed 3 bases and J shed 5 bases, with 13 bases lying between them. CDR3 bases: TGTGCCAGCTCACCTCTAGCCGGAGGGGAGACCCAGTACTTC. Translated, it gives CASSPLAGGETQYF.

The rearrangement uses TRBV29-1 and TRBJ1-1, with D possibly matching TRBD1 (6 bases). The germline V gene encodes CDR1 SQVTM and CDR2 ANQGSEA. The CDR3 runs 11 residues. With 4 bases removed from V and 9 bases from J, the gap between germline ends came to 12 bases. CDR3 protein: CSVGTVKKAFF. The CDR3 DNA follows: TGCAGCGTTGGGACAGTCAAGAAAGCTTTCTTT.

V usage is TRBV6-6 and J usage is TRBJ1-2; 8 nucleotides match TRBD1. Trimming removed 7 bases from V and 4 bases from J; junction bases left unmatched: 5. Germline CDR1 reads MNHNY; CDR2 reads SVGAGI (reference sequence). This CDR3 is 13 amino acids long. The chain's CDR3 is CASTGQGAYGYTF. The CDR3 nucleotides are TGTGCCAGCACCGGACAGGGCGCCTATGGCTACACCTTC.

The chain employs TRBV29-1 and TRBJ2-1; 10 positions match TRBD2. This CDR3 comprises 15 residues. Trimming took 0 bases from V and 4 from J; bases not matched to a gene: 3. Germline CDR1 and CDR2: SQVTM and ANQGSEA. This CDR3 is CSVEEAAGGYNEQFF. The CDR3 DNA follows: TGCAGCGTTGAAGAAGCAGCGGGAGGGTACAATGAGCAGTTCTTC.

The CDR3 loop is CASSPRNGRNTGELFF. CDR3 DNA: TGTGCCAGCAGCCCCCGGAACGGTAGGAACACCGGGGAGCTGTTTTTT. V gene TRBV9 combines with J gene TRBJ2-2; no definite D call. Trimming pared 4 bases from V and 1 base from J, leaving 14 bases between. The CDR3 contains 16 residues. Germline loops: CDR1 SGDLS, CDR2 YYNGEE.

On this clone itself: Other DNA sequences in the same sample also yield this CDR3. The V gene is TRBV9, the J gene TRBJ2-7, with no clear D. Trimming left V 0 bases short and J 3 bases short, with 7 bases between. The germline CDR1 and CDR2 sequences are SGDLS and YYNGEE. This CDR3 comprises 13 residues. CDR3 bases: TGTGCCAGCAGCGTAGCACCCAACTACGAGCAGTACTTC. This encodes CASSVAPNYEQYF.

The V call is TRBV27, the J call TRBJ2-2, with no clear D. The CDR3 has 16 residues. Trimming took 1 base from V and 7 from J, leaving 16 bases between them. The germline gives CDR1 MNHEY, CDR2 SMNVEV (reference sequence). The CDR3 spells CASSLWGLELGGELFF. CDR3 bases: TGTGCCAGCAGTTTATGGGGTTTGGAGTTAGGCGGGGAGCTGTTTTTT.

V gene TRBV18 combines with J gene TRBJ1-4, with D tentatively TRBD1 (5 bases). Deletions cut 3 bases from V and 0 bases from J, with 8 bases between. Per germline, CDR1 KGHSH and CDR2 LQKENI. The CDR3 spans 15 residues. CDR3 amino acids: CASSPRATTNEKLFF. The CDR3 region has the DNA TGTGCCAGCTCACCCAGGGCTACAACTAATGAAAAACTGTTTTTT.

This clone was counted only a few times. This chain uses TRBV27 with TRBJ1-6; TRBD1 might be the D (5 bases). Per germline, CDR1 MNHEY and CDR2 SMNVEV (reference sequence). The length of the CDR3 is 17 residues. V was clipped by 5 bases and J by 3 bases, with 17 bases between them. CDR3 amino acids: CASSTAGQAFYNSPLHF. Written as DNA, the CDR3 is TGTGCCAGCAGTACCGCCGGACAAGCCTTCTATAATTCACCCCTCCACTTT.